The 7 T cell receptor beta chains below all came from one sample that was sequenced in a study of cytomegalovirus exposure and HLA in healthy donors (dated by TCRdb to 2016 to 2017). Libraries came from the immunoSEQ multiplex PCR assay. For the multiplex PCR, a mixture combining 60 forward primers for TCR Vbeta segments and 13 reverse primers for TCR Jbeta segments was used. The clones in this table, taken by TCRdb from immuneACCESS, are in-frame only. Not every clone is retained; where verified, under half of the shortfall comes from an unresolved V gene, and the cause of the rest is unknown. The sample profile shows some 130,000 clones; more than 75% of them were found once. Of the sample, over 2% falls within the top ten clones. The sequenced material came from PBMCs. These receptor sequences come from a young man in good health and CMV-seronegative.

V is TRBV27 and J is TRBJ2-1, with 11 positions matching TRBD1. Trimming took 7 bases from V and 7 from J; bases not matched to a gene: 9. This CDR3 contains 15 residues. The germline gives CDR1 MNHEY, CDR2 SMNVEV (reference sequence). CDR3 loop: CASKGGQGAWNEQFF. CDR3 nucleotides: TGTGCCAGCAAGGGTGGACAGGGGGCGTGGAATGAGCAGTTCTTC.

This clone was detected once. This rearrangement joins TRBV9 to TRBJ1-2; 7 bases match TRBD1. CDR1 and CDR2 (germline): SGDLS, YYNGEE. Trimming at V came to 2 bases and at J to 5 bases, leaving 12 bases not matched to a gene. The CDR3 sequence is 16 residues long. The CDR3 protein is CASSVNTGDDIYGYTF. In nucleotides, the CDR3 is TGTGCCAGCAGCGTGAATACAGGGGACGATATATATGGCTACACCTTC.

This chain connects TRBV9 to TRBJ2-2, with 10 bases identical to TRBD2. The CDR3 sequence is 16 residues long. After removal of 4 bases from V and 2 bases from J, the junction contained 5 bases not matched to a gene. The germline V gene encodes CDR1 SGDLS and CDR2 YYNGEE. This chain's CDR3 is CASSLGTSANTGELFF. The DNA for the CDR3 is TGTGCCAGCAGCCTAGGGACTAGCGCTAACACCGGGGAGCTGTTTTTT.

Only a few counts were recorded for this clone. The chain combines TRBV7-2 with TRBJ1-2; D uncertain. CDR1 is SGHTA and CDR2 is FQGNSA in the germline V gene. V dropped 6 bases and J dropped 4 bases, with 12 bases sitting between them. The CDR3 is made up of 13 amino acids. The CDR3 sequence: CASSHGESYGYTF. The CDR3 nucleotides read TGTGCCAGCAGTCACGGGGAATCCTATGGCTACACCTTC. Drawing the rest from reference TRBV7-2 and TRBJ1-2, the complete variable domain is GAGVSQSPSNKVTEKGKDVELRCDPISGHTALYWYRQSLGQGLEFLIYFQGNSAPDKSGLPSDRFSAERTGGSVSTLTIQRTQQEDSAVYLCASSHGESYGYTFGSGTRLTVV.

The rearrangement links TRBV5-1 to TRBJ1-2, with a weak D call TRBD1 (6 bases). The CDR3 is 16 amino acids. Germline-derived CDR1 and CDR2 are SGHRS and YFSETQ. V shed 0 bases and J shed 0 bases, with 12 bases lying between them. The CDR3 is CASSLGGTPPNYGYTF. In DNA form, the CDR3 reads TGCGCCAGCAGCTTGGGGGGGACACCTCCTAACTATGGCTACACCTTC.

The V and J genes are TRBV19 and TRBJ1-2; D perhaps matches TRBD1 (5 bases). Germline V CDR1 and CDR2: LNHDA, SQIVND (reference sequence). This CDR3 contains 14 residues. Trimming took off 6 bases at V and 3 bases at J, with 14 bases between the two ends. The CDR3 region has the DNA TGTGCCAGTAGCGGTACAGGATATGACTATGGCTACACCTTC. Translated, it gives CASSGTGYDYGYTF.

The chain combines TRBV6-5 with TRBJ2-1, with D tentatively TRBD1 (6 bases). CDR3 length: 13 residues. From germline, CDR1 is MNHEY and CDR2 SVGAGI. The germline V and J ends were trimmed by 4 bases and 8 bases, with 12 bases remaining between them. This CDR3 reads CASSSDRYDEQFF. The CDR3 DNA follows: TGTGCCAGCAGTTCCGACAGGTACGATGAGCAGTTCTTC.